This passage covers 10 T cell receptor beta chains from one sample sequenced in a study of blood T cell repertoires in COVID-19. Sequencing used immunoSEQ multiplex PCR; TCRdb keeps in-frame clones, though not all of them. The sample records roughly 400,000 clones, around nine tenths being singletons. What was sequenced was PBMCs or T cells enriched from blood (not recorded which). The receptors shown here come from a woman aged 45 to 65 who had recovered from COVID-19.

This clone has just one count. V is TRBV14 and J is TRBJ2-7; D perhaps matches TRBD2 (6 bases). The CDR3 length is 16 residues. Trimming took off 4 bases at V and 6 bases at J, with 22 bases between the two ends. Germline loops: CDR1 SGHDN, CDR2 FVKESK. The CDR3 coding sequence is TGTGCCAGCAGCCCGTGGGAGTTAGCGGAGTATGGCGAGCAGTACTTC. Translation gives CASSPWELAEYGEQYF. Combining the CDR3 with reference TRBV14 and TRBJ2-7 gives the whole variable domain EAGVTQFPSHSVIEKGQTVTLRCDPISGHDNLYWYRRVMGKEIKFLLHFVKESKQDESGMPNNRFLAERTGGTYSTLKVQPAELEDSGVYFCASSPWELAEYGEQYFGPGTRLTVT.

J is TRBJ1-4 and V is TRBV24-1; TRBD1 matches 7 bases. Trimming took 9 bases from V and 7 from J; bases not matched to a gene: 19. The CDR3 is made up of 17 amino acids. Germline V gives CDR1 KGHDR, CDR2 SFDVKD. As DNA, the CDR3 is TGTGCCACCCAAAGGGGATCTACAGGGGAATGGACTGAAAAACTGTTTTTT. Its translation is CATQRGSTGEWTEKLFF.

The rearrangement uses TRBV18 and TRBJ2-7, with 7 bases lining up with TRBD1. This CDR3 has 15 residues. The germline CDR1 and CDR2 sequences are KGHSH and LQKENI. Trimming at V came to 1 base and at J to 4 bases, leaving 7 bases not matched to a gene. CDR3 residues: CASSPLVGQRYEQYF. Written as DNA, the CDR3 is TGTGCCAGCTCACCACTAGTGGGACAGAGGTACGAGCAGTACTTC.

V gene TRBV5-1 combines with J gene TRBJ2-1; D possibly corresponds to TRBD1 (5 bases). There are 15 residues in the CDR3. Trimming shortened V by 0 bases and J by 8 bases, and 15 bases separated the two germline ends. CDR1 and CDR2 from the germline V gene are SGHRS and YFSETQ. CDR3 amino acids: CASSLEPGKFDEQFF. DNA for the CDR3: TGCGCCAGCAGCTTGGAACCAGGGAAGTTTGATGAGCAGTTCTTC.

The chain carries TRBV12-3 or TRBV12-4 and TRBJ1-3; D may be TRBD1 (6 bases). The CDR3 is made up of 13 amino acids. V shed 5 bases and J shed 4 bases, with 9 bases lying between them. The CDR3 region is CASSIDRGNTIYF. CDR3 in DNA: TGTGCCAGCAGTATAGACAGGGGAAACACCATATATTTT.

This clone appeared a single time. The gene calls are TRBV2 and TRBJ1-2; no firm D call. V shed 9 bases and J shed 4 bases, with 12 bases lying between them. The CDR3 totals 12 residues. CDR1 and CDR2 (germline): SNHLY, FYNNEI. The CDR3 is CARAFAGYGYTF. The CDR3 DNA follows: TGTGCCAGGGCCTTTGCGGGCTATGGCTACACCTTC.

The chain couples TRBV4-3 to TRBJ1-1; 7 bases align to TRBD1. The J segment lost 3 bases and the V segment lost 0 bases, leaving 10 bases of the junction unmatched. This CDR3 is 17 amino acids long. Germline V CDR1 and CDR2: LGHNA, YSLEER. The CDR3 sequence: CASSQDPIQGMDTEAFF. Here the CDR3 DNA reads TGCGCCAGCAGCCAAGATCCAATACAGGGGATGGACACTGAAGCTTTCTTT.

The rearrangement links TRBV4-1 to TRBJ1-2, with a weak D call TRBD1 (5 bases). V was cut by 0 bases and J by 5 bases, with 13 bases left in between. The CDR3 runs to 15 residues. The germline V gene encodes CDR1 MGHRA and CDR2 YSYEKL. The chain's CDR3 is CASSQDRVQSYGYTF. The CDR3 DNA follows: TGCGCCAGCAGCCAAGACAGGGTTCAGAGTTATGGCTACACCTTC.

The J gene is TRBJ2-1, the V gene TRBV30; 9 nucleotides agree with TRBD2. Germline lookup yields CDR1 GTSNPN and CDR2 SVGIG (reference sequence). The junction had 15 bases not matched to a gene; V was cut back by 5 bases and J by 7 bases. The CDR3 contains 16 residues. The CDR3: CAWGQGLSGGQNEQFF. As DNA, the CDR3 is TGTGCCTGGGGTCAGGGCCTCAGCGGGGGGCAAAATGAGCAGTTCTTC.

The V call is TRBV7-9, the J call TRBJ1-5, with 7 nucleotides matching TRBD1. Germline CDR1 is SEHNR and CDR2 is FQNEAQ (reference sequence). The CDR3 covers 15 residues. V gave up 5 bases and J gave up 6 bases; unmatched junction bases: 10. The CDR3 spells CASSPPTGVIQPQHF. The CDR3 DNA follows: TGTGCCAGCAGCCCCCCCACAGGGGTGATTCAGCCCCAGCATTTT.